These 8 T cell receptor beta chains were sequenced from one sample in a study of blood T cell repertoires in COVID-19. Assay used: immunoSEQ multiplex PCR; TCRdb lists only in-frame clones, some missing. Here the sample spans about 250,000 clones, around 85% being singletons. Source material: peripheral blood. These receptors all stem from a man older than 75 with acute or convalescent COVID-19.

CDR3 amino acids: CASSARDRVAKGYTF. CDR3 coding DNA: TGTGCCAGCAGCGCCCGGGACAGGGTAGCTAAGGGCTACACCTTC. The chain couples TRBV3-1 (or the pseudogene TRBV3-2) to TRBJ1-2, with TRBD1 matching 9 bases. V was clipped by 5 bases and J by 8 bases; unmatched bases: 12. Germline V gene sequence: CDR1 LGHDT, CDR2 YNNKEL (reference sequence). The length of the CDR3 is 15 residues.

This chain connects TRBV28 to TRBJ1-6; TRBD1 agrees at 9 bases. The CDR3 is 15 amino acids. Germline V CDR1 and CDR2: MDHEN, SYDVKM. Trimming at V came to 7 bases and at J to 7 bases, leaving 8 bases not matched to a gene. CDR3 sequence: CASILSDRGNSPLHF. CDR3 coding DNA: TGTGCCAGCATCCTTTCGGACAGGGGCAATTCACCCCTCCACTTT.

V gene TRBV18 combines with J gene TRBJ2-3; 7 nucleotides line up with TRBD1. The V segment lost 3 bases and the J segment 2 bases; nucleotides outside the gene matches: 8. The V gene's germline CDR1 is KGHSH and CDR2 LQKENI. This CDR3 has 16 amino acids. The DNA for the CDR3 is TGTGCCAGCTCACCTAGGTGGGGACAGACCACAGATACGCAGTATTTT. Its translation: CASSPRWGQTTDTQYF.

This rearrangement joins TRBV9 to TRBJ2-3; TRBD2 matches 11 bases. CDR1 is SGDLS and CDR2 is YYNGEE in the germline V gene. Trimming took 4 bases from V and 7 from J; bases not matched to a gene: 14. This CDR3 is built from 17 residues. The CDR3 spells CASSSSQTSGTSYTQYF. CDR3 in DNA: TGTGCCAGCAGCTCCTCGCAGACTAGCGGGACTTCATATACGCAGTATTTT.

The V call is TRBV14, the J call TRBJ2-7; 7 bases map to TRBD1. The CDR3 runs 16 residues. Losses at the gene ends were 3 bases for V and 6 bases for J; bases not matched to a gene: 14. Germline CDR1 is SGHDN and CDR2 is FVKESK. The CDR3 here is CASSHPWRQGDIEQYF. CDR3 DNA: TGTGCCAGCAGCCATCCTTGGCGGCAGGGGGACATCGAGCAGTACTTC.

This chain links TRBV12-5 with TRBJ2-4; possible D gene TRBD1, 6 bases. In germline, CDR1 is LGHNT, CDR2 FRNRAP. V was shortened by 3 bases and J by 5 bases, with 17 bases between the two germline ends. The CDR3 extends over 16 amino acids. The CDR3 DNA sequence: TGTGCTAGTGGTTTTTTCGTCCCGACAGGTGAAAACATTCAGTACTTC. It is translated as CASGFFVPTGENIQYF.

V is TRBV28 and J is TRBJ2-6; possible D gene TRBD1, 6 bases. Trimming took 6 bases from V and 4 from J, leaving 13 bases between them. The CDR3 is made up of 15 amino acids. CDR1 and CDR2 from the germline V gene are MDHEN and SYDVKM. CDR3: CASSLQGSGANVLTF. In DNA form, the CDR3 reads TGTGCCAGCAGCCTACAGGGCTCCGGGGCCAACGTCCTGACTTTC.

The rearrangement uses TRBV7-6 and TRBJ2-5; D not resolved. Deletions cut 3 bases from V and 3 bases from J, with 11 bases between. Germline values: CDR1 SGHVS, CDR2 FNYEAQ. The CDR3 contains 14 residues. CDR3 sequence: CASSFGYSKETQYF. As DNA, the CDR3 is TGTGCCAGCAGCTTCGGGTACTCAAAAGAGACCCAGTACTTC.